This T cell receptor (beta chain) was captured in a study of cytomegalovirus exposure and HLA in healthy donors. Of note for this clone: Its matching antigen is unknown.

PCR amplification relied on 60 Vbeta primers (plus 13 Jbeta primers). Assay used: immunoSEQ multiplex PCR; TCRdb lists only in-frame clones, some missing. The sample contains 180,000 or so clones, less than 80% of which appear only once. Study-level findings and limits: The number of N-insertions in an Asian-associated ancestry cluster was reportedly below the roughly 700-donor mean in a later analysis. The authors confirmed in vitro that a few CMV-associated chains were specific for CMV antigens.

This CDR3 has 13 residues. Trimming took 8 bases from V and 3 from J; bases not matched to a gene: 6. Germline V gene sequence: CDR1 MNHNS, CDR2 SASEGT. Sequencing used PBMCs. This clonotype was sampled from a man younger than 30 in good health and CMV-seronegative. The rearrangement joins TRBV6-1 to TRBJ2-7; 8 nucleotides agree with TRBD1. Here the CDR3 reads CASDRTGHYEQYF. The CDR3 region has the DNA TGTGCCAGCGATAGGACAGGGCACTACGAGCAGTACTTC.